Listed below are T cell receptor beta chains from one sample, sequenced in a study of cytomegalovirus exposure and HLA in healthy donors. TCRdb's table, derived via immunoSEQ multiplex PCR, lists solely in-frame clones and lacks some. The data show 200,000 to 300,000 clones, approximately 86% seen once. Sequences were obtained from PBMCs. The receptors derive from a woman under 40 in good health and CMV-seropositive. CDR3s include the opening cysteine and the closing phenylalanine or tryptophan. D genes are given only for firm matches. Clone size is given for some rows only: seen once, a few or many times, or a class if the clone is expanded.

clone_size | j_call | v_call | d_call | cdr3_nt | cdr3_aa
. | TRBJ1-1 | TRBV5-1 | . | TGCGCCAGCAGCTTAGATCAGGGGCTCCAAGCTTTCTTT | CASSLDQGLQAFF
. | TRBJ2-5 | TRBV29-1 | . | TGCAGCGTTGAACAGGGTTTTAAAGCAGAGACCCAGTACTTC | CSVEQGFKAETQYF
. | TRBJ2-2 | TRBV27 | . | TGTGCCAGCAGTTACAGCACCGGGGAGCTGTTTTTT | CASSYSTGELFF
. | TRBJ2-1 | TRBV30 | . | TGTGCCTGGAGTGTATCAAGCGGTCGGGGGCAGTTCTTC | CAWSVSSGRGQFF
. | TRBJ2-2 | TRBV5-1 | . | TGCGCCAGCAGCCCCCTAACGGGCACCGGGGAGCTGTTTTTT | CASSPLTGTGELFF
. | TRBJ2-7 | TRBV6-1 | . | TGTGCCAGCAGTGTCCCATTGACAGCCTCCTACGAGCAGTACTTC | CASSVPLTASYEQYF
. | TRBJ2-5 | TRBV6-6 | . | TGTGCCAGCAGTGGCGGGTATTCCCAAGAGACCCAGTACTTC | CASSGGYSQETQYF
once | TRBJ1-2 | TRBV29-1 | . | TGCAGCGTCGAAAGGCGCCAGGCTACTTATGGCTACACCTTC | CSVERRQATYGYTF
once | TRBJ2-3 | TRBV7-9 | TRBD2 | TGTGCCAGCAGCTCTTGGACTAGCTCCTACACAGATACGCAGTATTTT | CASSSWTSSYTDTQYF
. | TRBJ2-3 | TRBV9 | TRBD1 | TGTGCCAGCAGCGAGGACAGGGGAAGCACAGATACGCAGTATTTT | CASSEDRGSTDTQYF
. | TRBJ1-2 | TRBV19 | TRBD1 | TGTGCCAGTAGTATCGGACAGGAGATCTATGGCTACACCTTC | CASSIGQEIYGYTF
. | TRBJ2-1 | TRBV5-1 | TRBD2 | TGCGCCAGCAGCTCACTTGTTAGCGGGAGCTCCTACAATGAGCAGTTCTTC | CASSSLVSGSSYNEQFF
once | TRBJ1-4 | TRBV30 | . | TGTGCCTGGAGTGTCCGAGTTAATGAAAAACTGTTTTTT | CAWSVRVNEKLFF
. | TRBJ2-5 | TRBV27 | . | TGTGCCAGCAGTTTGCCAGGTGGGCAAGAGACCCAGTACTTC | CASSLPGGQETQYF
. | TRBJ2-7 | TRBV9 | . | TGTGCCAGCAGCTCAAACACGGGACATTCCTACGAGCAGTACTTC | CASSSNTGHSYEQYF
. | TRBJ2-5 | TRBV5-6 | TRBD2 | TGTGCCAGCAGCTCCTTGAGGACTAGCGGCTATAAGGAGACCCAGTACTTC | CASSSLRTSGYKETQYF
. | TRBJ1-5 | TRBV6-6 | . | TGTGCCAGCAGATTGGGAGGGGACGGACTAAATCAGCCCCAGCATTTT | CASRLGGDGLNQPQHF
. | TRBJ1-1 | TRBV10-3 | . | TGTGCCATCATGGGGGGTTTTTCCACTGAAGCTTTCTTT | CAIMGGFSTEAFF
. | TRBJ2-7 | TRBV2 | . | TGTGCCAGCGGAGCCGGGAGAGGACCCACATACGAGCAGTACTTC | CASGAGRGPTYEQYF
. | TRBJ1-1 | TRBV2 | TRBD1 | TGTGCCAGCAAGGGGAGACAGGGGGACACTGAAGCTTTCTTT | CASKGRQGDTEAFF